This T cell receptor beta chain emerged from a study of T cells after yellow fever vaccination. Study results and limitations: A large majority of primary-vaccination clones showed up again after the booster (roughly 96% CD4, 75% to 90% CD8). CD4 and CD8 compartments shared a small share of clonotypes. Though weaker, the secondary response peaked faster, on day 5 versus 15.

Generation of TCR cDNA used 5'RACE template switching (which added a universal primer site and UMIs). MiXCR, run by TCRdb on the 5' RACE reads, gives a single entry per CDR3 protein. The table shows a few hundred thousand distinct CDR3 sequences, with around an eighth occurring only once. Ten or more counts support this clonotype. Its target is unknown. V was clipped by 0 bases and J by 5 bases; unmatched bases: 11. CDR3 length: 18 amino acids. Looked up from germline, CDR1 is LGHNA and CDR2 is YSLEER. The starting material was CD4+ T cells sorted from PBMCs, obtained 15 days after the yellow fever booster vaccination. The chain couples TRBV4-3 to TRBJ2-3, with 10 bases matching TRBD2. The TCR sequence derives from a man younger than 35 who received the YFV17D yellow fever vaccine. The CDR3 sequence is CASSQDWSGGAVKDTQYF. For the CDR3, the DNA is TGCGCCAGCAGCCAAGATTGGAGCGGGGGGGCTGTCAAAGATACGCAGTATTTT.